This entry concerns a single TCR beta chain. Its matching antigen is unknown. Time point noted: week 23, last vaccination. In every dose of vaccine, 300 ug of mutant IDH1 20-mer peptide was given alongside topical imiquimod. The sample originates from a study of a mutant IDH1 vaccine in newly diagnosed glioma. The V and J ends lost 1 base and 4 bases respectively, with 10 bases between them. The germline V gene encodes CDR1 SGHVS and CDR2 FQNEAQ. This CDR3 is 14 amino acids long. The assay was immunoSEQ multiplex PCR, and TCRdb's table has in-frame clones only and misses some. The data show around 60,000 clones, more than 75% seen once.

The genes are TRBV7-8 and TRBJ1-2, with D perhaps matching TRBD1 (5 bases). This sequence originates from a man aged 25-45 years with glioma. The material was PBMCs, obtained from a glioma patient whose treatment included an IDH1 peptide vaccine. The CDR3 loop reads CASSLDGQGYGYTF. The CDR3, as DNA: TGTGCCAGCAGCTTAGATGGCCAGGGCTATGGCTACACCTTC.